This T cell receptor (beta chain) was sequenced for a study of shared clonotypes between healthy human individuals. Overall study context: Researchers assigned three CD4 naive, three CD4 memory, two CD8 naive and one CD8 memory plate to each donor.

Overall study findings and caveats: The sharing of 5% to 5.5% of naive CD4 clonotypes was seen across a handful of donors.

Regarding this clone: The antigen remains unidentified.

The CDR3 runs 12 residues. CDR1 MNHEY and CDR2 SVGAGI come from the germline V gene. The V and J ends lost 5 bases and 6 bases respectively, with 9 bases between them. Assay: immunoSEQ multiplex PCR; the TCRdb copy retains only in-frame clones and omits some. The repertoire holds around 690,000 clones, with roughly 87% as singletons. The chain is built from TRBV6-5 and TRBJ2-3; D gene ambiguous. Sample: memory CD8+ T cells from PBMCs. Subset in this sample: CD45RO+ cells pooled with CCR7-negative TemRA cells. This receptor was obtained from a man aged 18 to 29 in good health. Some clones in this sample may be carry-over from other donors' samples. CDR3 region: CASSKTWDTQYF. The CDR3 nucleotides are TGTGCCAGCAGTAAAACATGGGATACGCAGTATTTT.